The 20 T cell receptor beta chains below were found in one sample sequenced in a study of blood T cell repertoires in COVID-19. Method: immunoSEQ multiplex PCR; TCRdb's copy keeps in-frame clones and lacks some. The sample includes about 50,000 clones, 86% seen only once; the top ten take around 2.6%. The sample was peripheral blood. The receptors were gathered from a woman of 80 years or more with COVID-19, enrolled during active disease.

The DNA for the CDR3 is TGTGCCAGCAGCTTAGCGGGAGGCCCCTACAATGAGCAGTTCTTC. This encodes CASSLAGGPYNEQFF. The chain uses TRBV7-2 and TRBJ2-1; TRBD2 might be the D (6 bases). Germline V gene data show CDR1 as SGHTA and CDR2 as FQGNSA. This CDR3 region has 15 residues. Trimming left V 0 bases short and J 2 bases short, with 8 bases between.

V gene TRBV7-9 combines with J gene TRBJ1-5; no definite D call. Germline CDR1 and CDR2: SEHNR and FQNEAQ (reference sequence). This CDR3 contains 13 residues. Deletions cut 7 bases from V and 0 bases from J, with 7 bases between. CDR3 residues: CASNSGSNQPQHF. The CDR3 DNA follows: TGTGCCAGCAACTCGGGTAGCAATCAGCCCCAGCATTTT.

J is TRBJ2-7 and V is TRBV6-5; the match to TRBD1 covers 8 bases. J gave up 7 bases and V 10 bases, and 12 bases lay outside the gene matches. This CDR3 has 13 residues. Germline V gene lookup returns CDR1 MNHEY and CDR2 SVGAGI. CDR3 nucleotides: TGTGCCATCCGCGGGACAGGTCTGGGGGAGCAGTACTTC. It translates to CAIRGTGLGEQYF.

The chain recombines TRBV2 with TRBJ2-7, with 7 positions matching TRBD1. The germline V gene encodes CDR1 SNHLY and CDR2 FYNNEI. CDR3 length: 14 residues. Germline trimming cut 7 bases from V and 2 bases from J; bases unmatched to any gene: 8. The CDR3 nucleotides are TGTGCCAGCACCATAGGGACAGAAACCTACGAGCAGTACTTC. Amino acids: CASTIGTETYEQYF.

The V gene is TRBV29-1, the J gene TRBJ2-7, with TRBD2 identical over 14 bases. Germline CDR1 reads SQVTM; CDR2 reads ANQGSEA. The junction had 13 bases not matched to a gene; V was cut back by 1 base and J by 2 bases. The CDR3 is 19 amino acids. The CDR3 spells CSVEGTGTSGSWRPYEQYF. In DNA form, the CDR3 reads TGCAGCGTTGAAGGAACCGGGACTAGCGGGAGTTGGCGTCCCTACGAGCAGTACTTC.

For the CDR3, the DNA is TGTGCCAGCAGCGAAAGATGGACGACAGGTCACTCCTATAATTCACCCCTCCACTTT. Amino acid sequence: CASSERWTTGHSYNSPLHF. The chain recombines TRBV7-2 with TRBJ1-6; D perhaps matches TRBD1 (6 bases). Germline V gives CDR1 SGHTA, CDR2 FQGNSA. The CDR3 is 19 amino acids. Trimming removed 5 bases at V and 0 bases at J, with 20 bases between. Using reference TRBV7-2 and TRBJ1-6 for the parts outside the CDR3, the full variable domain is GAGVSQSPSNKVTEKGKDVELRCDPISGHTALYWYRQSLGQGLEFLIYFQGNSAPDKSGLPSDRFSAERTGGSVSTLTIQRTQQEDSAVYLCASSERWTTGHSYNSPLHFGNGTRLTVT.

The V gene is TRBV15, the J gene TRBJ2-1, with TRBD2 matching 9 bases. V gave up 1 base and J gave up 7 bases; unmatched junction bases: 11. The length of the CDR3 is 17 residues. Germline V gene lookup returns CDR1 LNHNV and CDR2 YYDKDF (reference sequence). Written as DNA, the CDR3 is TGTGCCACCAGCAGAGGTACTGCGGTAGCGGGAGTTAATGAGCAGTTCTTC. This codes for CATSRGTAVAGVNEQFF.

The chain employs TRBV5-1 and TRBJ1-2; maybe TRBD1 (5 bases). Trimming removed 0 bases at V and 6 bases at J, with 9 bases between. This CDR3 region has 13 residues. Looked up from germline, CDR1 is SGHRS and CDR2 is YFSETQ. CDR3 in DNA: TGCGCCAGCAGCTTGGTGTCGGGGGATGGCTACACCTTC. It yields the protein CASSLVSGDGYTF. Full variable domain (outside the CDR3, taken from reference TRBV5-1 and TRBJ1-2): KAGVTQTPRYLIKTRGQQVTLSCSPISGHRSVSWYQQTPGQGLQFLFEYFSETQRNKGNFPGRFSGRQFSNSRSEMNVSTLELGDSALYLCASSLVSGDGYTFGSGTRLTVV.

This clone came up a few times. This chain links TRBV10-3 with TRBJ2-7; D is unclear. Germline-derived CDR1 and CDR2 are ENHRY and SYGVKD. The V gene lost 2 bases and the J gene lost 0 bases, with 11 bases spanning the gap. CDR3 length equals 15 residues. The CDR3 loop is CAISEGPGGSYEQYF. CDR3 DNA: TGTGCCATCAGTGAGGGTCCGGGTGGCTCCTACGAGCAGTACTTC.

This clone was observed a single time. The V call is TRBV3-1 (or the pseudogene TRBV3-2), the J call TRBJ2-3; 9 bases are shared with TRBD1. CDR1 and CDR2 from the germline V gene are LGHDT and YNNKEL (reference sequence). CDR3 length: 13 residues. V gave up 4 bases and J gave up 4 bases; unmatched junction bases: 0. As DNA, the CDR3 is TGTGCCAGCAGCCGACAGGGGGCAGATACGCAGTATTTT. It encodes CASSRQGADTQYF.

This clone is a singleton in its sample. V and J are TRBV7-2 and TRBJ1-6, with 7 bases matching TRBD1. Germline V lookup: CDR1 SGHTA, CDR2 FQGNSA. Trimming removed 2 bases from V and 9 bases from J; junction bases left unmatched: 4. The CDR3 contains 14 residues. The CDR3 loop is CASSLHRQGSPLHF. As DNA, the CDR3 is TGTGCCAGCAGCTTACATCGACAGGGTTCACCCCTCCACTTT.

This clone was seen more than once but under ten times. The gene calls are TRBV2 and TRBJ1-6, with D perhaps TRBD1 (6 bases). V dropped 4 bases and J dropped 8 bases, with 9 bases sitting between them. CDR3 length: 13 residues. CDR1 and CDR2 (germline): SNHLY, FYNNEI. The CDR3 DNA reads TGTGCCAGCAGTGGGACAGAGTATTCACCCCTCCACTTT. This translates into CASSGTEYSPLHF.

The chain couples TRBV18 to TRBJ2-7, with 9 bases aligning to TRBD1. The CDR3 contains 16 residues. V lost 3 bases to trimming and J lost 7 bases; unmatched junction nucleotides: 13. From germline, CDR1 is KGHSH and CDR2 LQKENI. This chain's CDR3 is CASSPRAGTGMGEQYF. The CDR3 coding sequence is TGTGCCAGCTCACCCAGGGCGGGGACAGGGATGGGAGAGCAGTACTTC. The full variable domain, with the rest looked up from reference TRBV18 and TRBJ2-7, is NAGVMQNPRHLVRRRGQEARLRCSPMKGHSHVYWYRQLPEEGLKFMVYLQKENIIDESGMPKERFSAEFPKEGPSILRIQQVVRGDSAAYFCASSPRAGTGMGEQYFGPGTRLTVT.

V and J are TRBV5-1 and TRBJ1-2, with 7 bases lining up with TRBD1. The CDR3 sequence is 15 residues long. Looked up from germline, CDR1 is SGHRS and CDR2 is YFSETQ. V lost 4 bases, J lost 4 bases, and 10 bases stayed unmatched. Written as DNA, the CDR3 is TGCGCCAGCAGCCCGGAACGGACAGGTACCTATGGCTACACCTTC. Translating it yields CASSPERTGTYGYTF.

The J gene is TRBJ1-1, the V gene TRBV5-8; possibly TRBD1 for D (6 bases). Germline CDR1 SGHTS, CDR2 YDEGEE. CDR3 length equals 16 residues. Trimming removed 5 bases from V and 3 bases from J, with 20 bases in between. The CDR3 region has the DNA TGTGCCAGCAGGCAGTATCCAGGGGTTATCTACACTGAAGCTTTCTTT. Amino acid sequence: CASRQYPGVIYTEAFF.

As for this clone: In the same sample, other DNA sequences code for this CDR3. The CDR3 spells CASRDRGWGNTIYF. The CDR3 nucleotides are TGTGCCAGCAGGGACCGGGGGTGGGGAAACACCATATATTTT. The chain employs TRBV6-5 and TRBJ1-3; maybe TRBD1 (5 bases). The CDR3 spans 14 residues. From germline, CDR1 is MNHEY and CDR2 SVGAGI. V gave up 6 bases and J gave up 4 bases, with 13 bases separating them.

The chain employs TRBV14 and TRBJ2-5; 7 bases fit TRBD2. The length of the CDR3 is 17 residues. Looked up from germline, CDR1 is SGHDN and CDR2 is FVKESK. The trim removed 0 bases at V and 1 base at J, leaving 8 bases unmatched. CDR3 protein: CASSQDRSSGAQETQYF. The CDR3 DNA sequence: TGTGCCAGCAGCCAAGATCGGAGCAGCGGGGCCCAAGAGACCCAGTACTTC. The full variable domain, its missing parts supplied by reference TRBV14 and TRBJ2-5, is EAGVTQFPSHSVIEKGQTVTLRCDPISGHDNLYWYRRVMGKEIKFLLHFVKESKQDESGMPNNRFLAERTGGTYSTLKVQPAELEDSGVYFCASSQDRSSGAQETQYFGPGTRLLVL.

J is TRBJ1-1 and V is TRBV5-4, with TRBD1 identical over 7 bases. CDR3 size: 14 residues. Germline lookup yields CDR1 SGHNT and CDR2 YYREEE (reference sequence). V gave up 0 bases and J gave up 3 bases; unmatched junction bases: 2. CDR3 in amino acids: CASSLEGAYTEAFF. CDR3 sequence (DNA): TGTGCCAGCAGCTTGGAGGGGGCTTACACTGAAGCTTTCTTT. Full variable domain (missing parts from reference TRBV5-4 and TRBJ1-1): ETGVTQSPTHLIKTRGQQVTLRCSSQSGHNTVSWYQQALGQGPQFIFQYYREEENGRGNFPPRFSGLQFPNYSSELNVNALELDDSALYLCASSLEGAYTEAFFGQGTRLTVV.

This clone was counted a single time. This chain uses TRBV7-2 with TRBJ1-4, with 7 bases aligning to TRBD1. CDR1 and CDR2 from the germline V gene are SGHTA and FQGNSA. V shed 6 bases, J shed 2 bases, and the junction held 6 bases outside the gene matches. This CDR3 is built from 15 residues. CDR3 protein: CASSLTRGTNEKLFF. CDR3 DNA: TGTGCCAGCAGTCTCACCAGGGGGACTAATGAAAAACTGTTTTTT. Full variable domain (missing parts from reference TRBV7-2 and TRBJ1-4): GAGVSQSPSNKVTEKGKDVELRCDPISGHTALYWYRQSLGQGLEFLIYFQGNSAPDKSGLPSDRFSAERTGGSVSTLTIQRTQQEDSAVYLCASSLTRGTNEKLFFGSGTQLSVL.

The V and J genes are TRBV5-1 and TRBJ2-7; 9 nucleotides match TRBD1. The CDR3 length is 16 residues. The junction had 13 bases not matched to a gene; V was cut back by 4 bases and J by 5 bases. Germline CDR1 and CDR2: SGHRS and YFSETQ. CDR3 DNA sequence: TGCGCCAGCAGCCCCTTACAGGGGGCGGGTGGGAACGAGCAGTACTTC. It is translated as CASSPLQGAGGNEQYF.